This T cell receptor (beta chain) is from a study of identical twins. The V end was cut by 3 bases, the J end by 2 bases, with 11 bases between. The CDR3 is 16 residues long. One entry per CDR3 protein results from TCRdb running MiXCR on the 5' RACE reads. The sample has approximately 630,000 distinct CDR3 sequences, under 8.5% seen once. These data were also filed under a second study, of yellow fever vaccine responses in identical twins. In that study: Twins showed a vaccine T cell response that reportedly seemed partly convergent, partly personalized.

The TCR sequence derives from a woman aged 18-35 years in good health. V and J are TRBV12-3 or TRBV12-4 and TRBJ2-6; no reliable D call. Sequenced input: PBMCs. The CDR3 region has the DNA TGTGCCAGCAGTTTGGGTAAAGGGACTGGGGCCAACGTCCTGACTTTC. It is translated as CASSLGKGTGANVLTF.